The source of this TCR beta chain is a study of cytomegalovirus exposure and HLA in healthy donors. Background on the study: HLA-typed donors were the source of 83 million or so unique TCRs held in an early data release.

Primers: 60 Vbeta forward and 13 Jbeta reverse. Using immunoSEQ multiplex PCR, the repertoire was profiled, and TCRdb retains in-frame clones only, with some absent. This sample has about 190,000 clones, with about 80% found just once. Germline V gene lookup returns CDR1 ENHRY and CDR2 SYGVKD. This CDR3 has 11 residues. The ends lost 11 bases at V and 5 bases at J; junction bases unmatched: 3. For this clone: Its target is unknown.

General study findings and limits: Presence/absence analyses treated sequencing depth as roughly uniform across donors. The authors later found most CMV-associated TCR beta chains appeared HLA-restricted. Later on, a genetic analysis was performed. It linked a missense variant in DCLRE1C with V- and J-gene trimming of TCR beta.

The TCR sequence derives from a boy aged 5-17 years in good health and CMV-seronegative. The chain links TRBV10-3 to TRBJ1-2, with 9 bases fitting TRBD1. The source material was PBMCs. This chain's CDR3 is CAGQGPYGYTF. CDR3 nucleotide sequence: TGTGCCGGACAGGGGCCGTATGGCTACACCTTC.